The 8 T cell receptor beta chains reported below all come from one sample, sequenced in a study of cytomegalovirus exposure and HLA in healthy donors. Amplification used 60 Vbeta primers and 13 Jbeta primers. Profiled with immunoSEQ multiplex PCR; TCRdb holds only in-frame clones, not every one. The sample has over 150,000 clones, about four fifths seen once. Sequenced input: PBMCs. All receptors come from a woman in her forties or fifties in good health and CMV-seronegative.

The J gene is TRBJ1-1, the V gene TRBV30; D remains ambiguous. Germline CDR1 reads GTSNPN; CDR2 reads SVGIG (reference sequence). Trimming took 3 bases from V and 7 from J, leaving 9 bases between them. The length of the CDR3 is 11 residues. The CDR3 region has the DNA TGTGCCTGGAGAGACTGGAGTGAAGCTTTCTTT. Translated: CAWRDWSEAFF. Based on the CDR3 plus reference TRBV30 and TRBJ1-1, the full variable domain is SQTIHQWPATLVQPVGSPLSLECTVEGTSNPNLYWYRQAAGRGLQLLFYSVGIGQISSEVPQNLSASRPQDRQFILSSKKLLLSDSGFYLCAWRDWSEAFFGQGTRLTVV.

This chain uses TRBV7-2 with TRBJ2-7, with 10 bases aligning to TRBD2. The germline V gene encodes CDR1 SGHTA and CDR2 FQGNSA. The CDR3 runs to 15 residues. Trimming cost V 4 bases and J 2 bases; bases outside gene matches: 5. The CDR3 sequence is CASSYISGGPYEQYF. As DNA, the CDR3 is TGTGCCAGCAGCTACATTAGCGGGGGGCCCTACGAGCAGTACTTC.

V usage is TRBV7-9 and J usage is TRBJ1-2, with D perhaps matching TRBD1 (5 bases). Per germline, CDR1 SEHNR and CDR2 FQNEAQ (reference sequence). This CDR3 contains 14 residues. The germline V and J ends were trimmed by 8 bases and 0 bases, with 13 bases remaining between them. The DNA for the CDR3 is TGTGCCAGCGAACTGCGACAGACTAACTATGGCTACACCTTC. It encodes CASELRQTNYGYTF. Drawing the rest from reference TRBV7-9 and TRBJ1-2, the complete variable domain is DTGVSQNPRHKITKRGQNVTFRCDPISEHNRLYWYRQTLGQGPEFLTYFQNEAQLEKSRLLSDRFSAERPKGSFSTLEIQRTEQGDSAMYLCASELRQTNYGYTFGSGTRLTVV.

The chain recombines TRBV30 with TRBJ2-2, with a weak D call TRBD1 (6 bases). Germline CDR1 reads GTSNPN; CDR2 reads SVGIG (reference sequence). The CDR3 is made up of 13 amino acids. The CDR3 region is CALGIGGTGELFF. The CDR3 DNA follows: TGTGCTCTGGGGATAGGGGGCACCGGGGAGCTGTTTTTT.

The CDR3: CASSPSVNEQFF. The CDR3 DNA reads TGTGCCAGCAGCCCGAGTGTCAATGAGCAGTTCTTC. This chain connects TRBV11-2 to TRBJ2-1; no definite D call. CDR1 is SGHAT and CDR2 is FQNNGV in the germline V gene. The CDR3 is made up of 12 amino acids. V was pared by 5 bases and J by 6 bases, with 8 bases between.

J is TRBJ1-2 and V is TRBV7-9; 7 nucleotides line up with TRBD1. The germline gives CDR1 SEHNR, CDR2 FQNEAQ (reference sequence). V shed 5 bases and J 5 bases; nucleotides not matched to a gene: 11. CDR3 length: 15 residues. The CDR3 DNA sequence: TGTGCCAGCAGCGCCGGACAGGCAAACTGGTATGGCTACACCTTC. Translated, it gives CASSAGQANWYGYTF.

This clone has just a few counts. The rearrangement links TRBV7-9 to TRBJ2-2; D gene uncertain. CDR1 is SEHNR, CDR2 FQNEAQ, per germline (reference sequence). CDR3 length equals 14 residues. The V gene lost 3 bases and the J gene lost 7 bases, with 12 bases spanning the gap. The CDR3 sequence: CASSFSSYSGELFF. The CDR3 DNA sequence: TGTGCCAGCAGCTTTTCCAGCTACAGCGGGGAGCTGTTTTTT.

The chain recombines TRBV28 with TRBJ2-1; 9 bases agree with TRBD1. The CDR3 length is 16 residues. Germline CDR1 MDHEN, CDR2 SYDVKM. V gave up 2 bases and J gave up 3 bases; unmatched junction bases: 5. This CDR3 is CASSLMGQGIYNEQFF. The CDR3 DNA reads TGTGCCAGCAGTTTAATGGGACAGGGTATCTACAATGAGCAGTTCTTC.